The source of this T cell receptor beta chain is a study of neurological immune-mediated disorders. Across the whole study: Multiple sclerosis patients numbering 34 comprised around 31 relapsing-remitting and 3 secondary progressive patients. Overall study results and limits: The repertoires of 18 of 34 multiple sclerosis patients fell into one related-CDR3 cluster (a possible signature) under phylogenetic grouping. No CDR3 amino acid sequences were shared by expanded clones across subjects, suggesting private repertoires in all groups.

5'RACE generated cDNA with 10-nucleotide random UMIs. TCRdb independently ran MiXCR on the 5' RACE reads; one entry per CDR3 protein. The repertoire holds more than 35,000 distinct CDR3 sequences, with just over 3% as singletons. This clonotype has ten or more counts. Its antigen is as yet unknown. The source is a woman in her forties or fifties with multiple sclerosis. The sequencing sample was made of PBMCs.

The CDR3 sequence is CASSFEGNSYNEQFF. The CDR3 nucleotides are TGCGCCAGCAGCTTTGAGGGAAACTCCTACAATGAGCAGTTCTTC. The chain carries TRBV5-1 and TRBJ2-1, with D possibly being TRBD2 (5 bases). The CDR3 totals 15 residues. The V and J ends lost 2 bases and 0 bases respectively, with 9 bases between them. Germline V gene data show CDR1 as SGHRS and CDR2 as YFSETQ.